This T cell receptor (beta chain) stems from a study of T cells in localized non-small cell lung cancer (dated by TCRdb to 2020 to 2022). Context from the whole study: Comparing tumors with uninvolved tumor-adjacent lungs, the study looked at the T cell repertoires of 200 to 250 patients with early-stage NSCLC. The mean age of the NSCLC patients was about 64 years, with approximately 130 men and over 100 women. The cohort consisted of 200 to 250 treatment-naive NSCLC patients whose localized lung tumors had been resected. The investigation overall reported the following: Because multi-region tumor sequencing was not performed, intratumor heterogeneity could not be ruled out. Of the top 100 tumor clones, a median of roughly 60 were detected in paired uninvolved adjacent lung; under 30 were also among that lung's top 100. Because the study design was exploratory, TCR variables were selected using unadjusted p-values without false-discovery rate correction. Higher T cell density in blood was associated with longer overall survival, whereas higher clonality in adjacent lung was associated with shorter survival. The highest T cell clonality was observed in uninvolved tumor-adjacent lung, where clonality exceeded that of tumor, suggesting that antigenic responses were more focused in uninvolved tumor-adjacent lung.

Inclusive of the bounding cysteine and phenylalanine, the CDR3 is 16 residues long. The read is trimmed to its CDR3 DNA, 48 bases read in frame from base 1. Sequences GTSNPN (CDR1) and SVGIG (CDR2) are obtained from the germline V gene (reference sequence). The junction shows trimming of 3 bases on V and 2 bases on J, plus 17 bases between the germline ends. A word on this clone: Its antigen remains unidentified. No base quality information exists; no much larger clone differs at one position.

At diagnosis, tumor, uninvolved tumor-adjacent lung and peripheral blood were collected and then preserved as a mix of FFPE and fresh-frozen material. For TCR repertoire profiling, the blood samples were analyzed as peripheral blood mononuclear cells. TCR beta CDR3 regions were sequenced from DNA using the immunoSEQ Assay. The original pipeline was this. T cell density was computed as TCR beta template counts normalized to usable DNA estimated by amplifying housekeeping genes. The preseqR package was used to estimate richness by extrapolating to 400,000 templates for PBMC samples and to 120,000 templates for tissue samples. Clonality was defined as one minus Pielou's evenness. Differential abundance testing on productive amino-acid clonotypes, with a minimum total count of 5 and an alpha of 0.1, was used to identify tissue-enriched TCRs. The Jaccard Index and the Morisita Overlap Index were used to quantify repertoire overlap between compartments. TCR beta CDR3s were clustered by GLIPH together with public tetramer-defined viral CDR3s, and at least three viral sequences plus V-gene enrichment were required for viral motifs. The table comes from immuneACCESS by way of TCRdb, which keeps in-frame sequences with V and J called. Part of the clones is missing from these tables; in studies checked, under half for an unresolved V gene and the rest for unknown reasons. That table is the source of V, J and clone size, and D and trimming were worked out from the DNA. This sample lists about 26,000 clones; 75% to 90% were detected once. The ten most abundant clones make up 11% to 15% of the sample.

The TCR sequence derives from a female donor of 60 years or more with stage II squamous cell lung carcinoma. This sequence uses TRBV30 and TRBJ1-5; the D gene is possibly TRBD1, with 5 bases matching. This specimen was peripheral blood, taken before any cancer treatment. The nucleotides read TGTGCCTGGAGAGCGGGGAGCCGGGACGGCAATCAGCCCCAGCATTTT. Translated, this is CAWRAGSRDGNQPQHF.